This T cell receptor (beta chain) was retrieved from a study of T cells of healthy individuals. Trimming removed 3 bases from V and 8 bases from J; junction bases left unmatched: 4. This CDR3 has 13 amino acids. The V gene's germline CDR1 is LGHDT and CDR2 YNNKEL (reference sequence). TCRdb independently ran MiXCR on the 5' RACE reads; one entry per CDR3 protein. The sample shows around 63,000 distinct CDR3 sequences, roughly 15% of them seen only once. This clonotype was found many times. This chain connects TRBV3-1 to TRBJ1-2, with TRBD1 matching over 9 bases. The clonotype comes from a human donor in good health. The CDR3 spells CASSQGQGRGYTF. The CDR3 region has the DNA TGTGCCAGCAGCCAGGGACAGGGTAGAGGCTACACCTTC.